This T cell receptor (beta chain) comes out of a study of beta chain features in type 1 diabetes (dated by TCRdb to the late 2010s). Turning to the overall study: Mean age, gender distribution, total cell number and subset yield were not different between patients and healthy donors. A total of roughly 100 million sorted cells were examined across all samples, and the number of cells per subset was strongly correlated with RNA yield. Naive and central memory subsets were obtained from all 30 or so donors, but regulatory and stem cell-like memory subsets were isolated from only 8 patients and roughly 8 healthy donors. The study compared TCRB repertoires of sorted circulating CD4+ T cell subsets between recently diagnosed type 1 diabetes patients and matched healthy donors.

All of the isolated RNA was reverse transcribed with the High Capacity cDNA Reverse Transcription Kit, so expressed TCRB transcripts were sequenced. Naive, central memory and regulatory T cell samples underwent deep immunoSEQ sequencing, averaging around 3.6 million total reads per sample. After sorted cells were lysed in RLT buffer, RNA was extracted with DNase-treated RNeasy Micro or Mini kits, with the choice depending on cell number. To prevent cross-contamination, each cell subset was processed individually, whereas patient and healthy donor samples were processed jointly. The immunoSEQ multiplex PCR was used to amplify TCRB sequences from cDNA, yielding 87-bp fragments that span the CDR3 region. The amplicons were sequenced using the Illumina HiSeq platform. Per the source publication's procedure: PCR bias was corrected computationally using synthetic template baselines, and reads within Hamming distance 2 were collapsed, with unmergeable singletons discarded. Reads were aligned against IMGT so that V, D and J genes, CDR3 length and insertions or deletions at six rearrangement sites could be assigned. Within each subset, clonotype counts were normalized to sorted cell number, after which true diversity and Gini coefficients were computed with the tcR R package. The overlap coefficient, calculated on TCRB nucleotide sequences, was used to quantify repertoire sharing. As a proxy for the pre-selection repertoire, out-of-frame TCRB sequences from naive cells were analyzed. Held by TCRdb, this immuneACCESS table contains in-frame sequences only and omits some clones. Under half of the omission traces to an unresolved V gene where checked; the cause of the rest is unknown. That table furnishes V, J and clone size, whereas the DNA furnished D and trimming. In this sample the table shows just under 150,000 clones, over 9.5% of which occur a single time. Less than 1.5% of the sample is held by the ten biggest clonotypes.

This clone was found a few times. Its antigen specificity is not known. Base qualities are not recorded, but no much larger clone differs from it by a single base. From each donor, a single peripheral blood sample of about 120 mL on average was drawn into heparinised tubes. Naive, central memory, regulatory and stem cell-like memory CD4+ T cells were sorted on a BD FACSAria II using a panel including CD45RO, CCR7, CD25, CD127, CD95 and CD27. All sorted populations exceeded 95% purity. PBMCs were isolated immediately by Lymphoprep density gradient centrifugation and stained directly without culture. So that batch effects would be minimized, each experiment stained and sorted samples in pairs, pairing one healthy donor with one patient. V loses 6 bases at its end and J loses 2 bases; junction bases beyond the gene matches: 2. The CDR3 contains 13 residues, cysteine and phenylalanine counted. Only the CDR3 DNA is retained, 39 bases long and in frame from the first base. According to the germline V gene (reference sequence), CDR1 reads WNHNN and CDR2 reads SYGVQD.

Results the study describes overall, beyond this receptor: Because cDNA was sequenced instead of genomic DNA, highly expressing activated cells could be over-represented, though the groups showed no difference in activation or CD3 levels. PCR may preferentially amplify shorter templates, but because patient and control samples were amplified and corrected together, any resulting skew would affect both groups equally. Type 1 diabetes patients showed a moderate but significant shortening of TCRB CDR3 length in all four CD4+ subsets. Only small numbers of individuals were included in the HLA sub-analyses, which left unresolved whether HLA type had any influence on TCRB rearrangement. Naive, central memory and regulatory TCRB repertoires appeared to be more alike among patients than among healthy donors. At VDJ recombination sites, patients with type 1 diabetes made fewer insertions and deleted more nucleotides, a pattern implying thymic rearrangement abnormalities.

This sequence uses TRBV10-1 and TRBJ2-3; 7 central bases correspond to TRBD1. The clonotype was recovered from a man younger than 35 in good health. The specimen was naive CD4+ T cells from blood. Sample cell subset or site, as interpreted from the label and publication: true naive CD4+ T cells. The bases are TGCGCCAGCAGCGGACAGGCCACAGATACGCAGTATTTT. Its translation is CASSGQATDTQYF.